The sequence of this T cell receptor (beta chain) was determined in a study of early T cells in non-severe SARS-CoV-2 infection (dated by TCRdb to the early 2020s). Regarding the research as a whole: TCR sequencing used bulk RNA from unsorted whole blood, so alpha and beta chains could not be paired. The paper as a whole reports these results and caveats: VDJdb matching was skewed toward anti-spike CD8 responses, so virus-specific expansions were likely underestimated and private and CD4 specificities were missed.

There are a few counts of this clonotype. Its antigen specificity is not known. No much larger clone exists at a distance of one base, and base qualities are not known. This was a case-control study nested in a cohort of healthcare workers in London, UK, who had nasopharyngeal swab PCR tests and blood samples taken every week. Healthcare workers were enrolled in the week of the UK lockdown, from 23 to 31 March 2020, and were followed every week for up to roughly 15 weeks. There are 12 amino acids in the CDR3, from cysteine to phenylalanine inclusive. Only CDR3 DNA remains: 36 bases, in frame from the first base. V sheds 6 bases and J sheds 1 base, leaving 6 bases between their ends. According to the germline V gene, CDR1 reads MNHEY and CDR2 reads SVGEGT. Libraries were built with 5' RACE. TCRdb shows the sequencer as NextSeq 500. The TCR library protocol attached unique molecular identifiers to individual cDNA molecules to correct for sequencing error and PCR bias. Both TCR alpha and beta chains were sequenced, and tight co-correlation was observed between alpha and beta sequence abundances in each sample. Per the original workflow: Decombinator V4 was used to annotate TCR sequences for V gene, J gene and CDR3. TCRs were defined as expanded if a significant change between any two time points was detected under a Poisson model with p below 0.0001. Abundances of TCRs were expressed as counts per million after normalisation to the total number of TCRs sequenced in each sample. MAIT TCRs were defined by TRAV1-2 paired with TRAJ12, TRAJ20 or TRAJ33, and iNKT TCRs by TRAV10 paired with TRAJ18. VDJdb, accessed 1 November 2021, was searched for CMV, EBV and SARS-CoV-2 annotated TCRs, with TCRs annotated for multiple antigens excluded. TCRdb redid the processing of the public reads, applying fastp at Q25 and MiXCR, and retained in-frame beta chains. Every entry covers one CDR3 protein and lists the most common genes and DNA from its rows. The V and J calls follow TCRdb's processing rather than the paper's. This sample gives tens of thousands of distinct CDR3 sequences in total; about 10% of them show up just once. 4.5% to 7% of the sample goes to the ten largest clones.

The receptor was derived from an adult who was a healthcare worker with PCR-confirmed SARS-CoV-2 infection or an uninfected control (not recorded which). This sequence uses TRBV6-2 or TRBV6-3 and TRBJ1-1, and the D gene may be TRBD1, 6 bases matching. This specimen consisted of whole blood, obtained at baseline. The CDR3 has the sequence CASRGQNTEAFF. In nucleotide form, the sequence is TGTGCCAGCAGGGGACAGAACACTGAAGCTTTCTTT.